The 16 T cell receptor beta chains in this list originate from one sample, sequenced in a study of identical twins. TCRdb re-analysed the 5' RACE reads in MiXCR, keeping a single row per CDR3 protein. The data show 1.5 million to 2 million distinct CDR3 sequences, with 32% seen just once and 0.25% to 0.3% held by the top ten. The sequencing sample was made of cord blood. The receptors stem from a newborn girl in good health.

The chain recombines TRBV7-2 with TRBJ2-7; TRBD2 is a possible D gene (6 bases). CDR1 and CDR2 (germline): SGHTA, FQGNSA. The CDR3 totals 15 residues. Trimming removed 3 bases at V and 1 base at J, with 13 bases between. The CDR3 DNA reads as TGTGCCAGCAGCTTTTCGAGCGGGTTATCCTACGAGCAGTACTTC. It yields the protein CASSFSSGLSYEQYF.

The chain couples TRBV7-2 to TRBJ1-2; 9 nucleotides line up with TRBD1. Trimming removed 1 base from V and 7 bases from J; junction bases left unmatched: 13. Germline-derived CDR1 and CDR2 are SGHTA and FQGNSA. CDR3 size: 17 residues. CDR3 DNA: TGTGCCAGCAGCTTAGTTAGTGGACCGGACAGGGGAAGTGGCTACACCTTC. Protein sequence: CASSLVSGPDRGSGYTF.

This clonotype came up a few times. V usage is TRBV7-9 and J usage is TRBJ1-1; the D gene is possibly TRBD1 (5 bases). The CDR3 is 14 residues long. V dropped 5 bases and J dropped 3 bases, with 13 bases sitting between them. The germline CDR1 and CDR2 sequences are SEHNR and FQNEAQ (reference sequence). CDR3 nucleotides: TGTGCCAGCAGCAGAGTACAGGATTACACTGAAGCTTTCTTT. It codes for CASSRVQDYTEAFF.

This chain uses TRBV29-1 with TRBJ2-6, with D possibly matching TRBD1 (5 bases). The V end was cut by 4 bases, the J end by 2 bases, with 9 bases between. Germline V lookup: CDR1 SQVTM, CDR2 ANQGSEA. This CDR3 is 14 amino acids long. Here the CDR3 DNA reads TGCAGCGTTGGTTCCAGGGCTGGGGCCAACGTCCTGACTTTC. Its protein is CSVGSRAGANVLTF.

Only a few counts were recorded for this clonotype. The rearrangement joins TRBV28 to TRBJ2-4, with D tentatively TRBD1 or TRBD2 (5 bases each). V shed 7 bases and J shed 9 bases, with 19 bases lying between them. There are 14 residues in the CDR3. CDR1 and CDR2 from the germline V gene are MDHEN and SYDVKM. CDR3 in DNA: TGTGCCAGCACCCCGGGACCCTATAGTAGCATTCAGTACTTC. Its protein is CASTPGPYSSIQYF.

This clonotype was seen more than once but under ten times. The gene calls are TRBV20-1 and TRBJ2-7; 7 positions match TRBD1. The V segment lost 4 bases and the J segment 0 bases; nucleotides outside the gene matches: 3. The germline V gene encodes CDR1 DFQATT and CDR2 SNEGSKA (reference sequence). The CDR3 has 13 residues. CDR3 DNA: TGCAGTGCTAAAGACAGGGTCTCCTACGAGCAGTACTTC. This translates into CSAKDRVSYEQYF.

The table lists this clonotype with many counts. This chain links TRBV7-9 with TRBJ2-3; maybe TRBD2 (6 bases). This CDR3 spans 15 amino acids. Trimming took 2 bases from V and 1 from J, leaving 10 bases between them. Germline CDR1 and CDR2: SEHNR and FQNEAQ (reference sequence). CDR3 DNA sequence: TGTGCCAGCAGCTTATTTTTAGCGGGCACAGATACGCAGTATTTT. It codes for CASSLFLAGTDTQYF.

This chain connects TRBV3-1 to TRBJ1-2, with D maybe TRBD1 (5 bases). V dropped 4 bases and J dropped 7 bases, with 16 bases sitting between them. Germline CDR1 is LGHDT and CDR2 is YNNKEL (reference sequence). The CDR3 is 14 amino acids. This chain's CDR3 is CASSPSGPFGGYTF. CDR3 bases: TGTGCCAGCAGCCCCTCAGGGCCCTTCGGTGGCTACACCTTC.

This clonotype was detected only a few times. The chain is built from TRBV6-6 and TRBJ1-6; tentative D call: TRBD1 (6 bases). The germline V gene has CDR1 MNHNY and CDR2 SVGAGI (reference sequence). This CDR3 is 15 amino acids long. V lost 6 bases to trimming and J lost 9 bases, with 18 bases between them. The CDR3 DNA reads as TGTGCCAGCAGAATAAACGGGACACAGATTTCACCCCTCCACTTT. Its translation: CASRINGTQISPLHF.

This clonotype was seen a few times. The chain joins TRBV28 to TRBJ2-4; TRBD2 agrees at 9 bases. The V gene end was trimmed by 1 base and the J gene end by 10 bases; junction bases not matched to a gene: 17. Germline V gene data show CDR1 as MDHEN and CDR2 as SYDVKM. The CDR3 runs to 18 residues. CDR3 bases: TGTGCCAGCAGTTTATTCCGGGACTCTGTAGCGGGAGTTGGGATTCAGTACTTC. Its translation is CASSLFRDSVAGVGIQYF.

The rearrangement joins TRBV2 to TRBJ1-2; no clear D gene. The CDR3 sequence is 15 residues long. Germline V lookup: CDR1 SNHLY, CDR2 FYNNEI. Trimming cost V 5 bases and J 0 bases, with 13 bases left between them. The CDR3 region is CASSRDGGPNYGYTF. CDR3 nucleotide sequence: TGTGCCAGCAGTCGAGACGGAGGACCTAACTATGGCTACACCTTC.

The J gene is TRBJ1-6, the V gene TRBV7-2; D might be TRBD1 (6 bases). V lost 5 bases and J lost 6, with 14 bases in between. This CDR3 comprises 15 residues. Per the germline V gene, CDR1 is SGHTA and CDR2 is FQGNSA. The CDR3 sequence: CASSTRQELNSPLHF. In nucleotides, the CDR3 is TGTGCCAGCAGCACCCGACAGGAACTTAATTCACCCCTCCACTTT.

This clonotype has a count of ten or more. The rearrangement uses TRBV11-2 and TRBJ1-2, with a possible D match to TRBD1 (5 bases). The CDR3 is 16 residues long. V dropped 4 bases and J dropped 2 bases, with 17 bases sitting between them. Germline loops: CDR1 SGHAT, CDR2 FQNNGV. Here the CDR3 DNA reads TGTGCCAGCAGCTCATTGCAAAGGAGACAGAACTATGGCTACACCTTC. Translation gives CASSSLQRRQNYGYTF.

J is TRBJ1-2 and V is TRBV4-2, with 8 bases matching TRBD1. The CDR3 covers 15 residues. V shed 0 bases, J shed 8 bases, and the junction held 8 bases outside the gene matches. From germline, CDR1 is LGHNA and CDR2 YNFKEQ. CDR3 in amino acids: CASSQERHRGKGYTF. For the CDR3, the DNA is TGTGCCAGCAGCCAAGAAAGGCACAGGGGGAAGGGCTACACCTTC.

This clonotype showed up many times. The chain's CDR3 is CASSVSFQETQYF. The DNA of the CDR3 is TGTGCCAGCAGCGTTAGTTTCCAGGAGACCCAGTACTTC. The chain joins TRBV9 to TRBJ2-4; D call uncertain. The J call could be wrong; TRBJ2-5 is a better fit for the DNA end. Germline loops: CDR1 SGDLS, CDR2 YYNGEE. The CDR3 has 13 amino acids.

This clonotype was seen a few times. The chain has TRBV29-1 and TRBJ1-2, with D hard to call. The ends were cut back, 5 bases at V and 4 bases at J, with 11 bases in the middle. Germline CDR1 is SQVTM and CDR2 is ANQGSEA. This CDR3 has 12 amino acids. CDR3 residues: CSVLTRLYGYTF. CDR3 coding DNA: TGCAGCGTTTTGACAAGACTCTATGGCTACACCTTC. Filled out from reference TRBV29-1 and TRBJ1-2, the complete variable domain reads SAVISQKPSRDICQRGTSLTIQCQVDSQVTMMFWYRQQPGQSLTLIATANQGSEATYESGFVIDKFPISRPNLTFSTLTVSNMSPEDSSIYLCSVLTRLYGYTFGSGTRLTVV.